Listed below are T cell receptor beta chains from one sample, sequenced in a study of sequential checkpoint blockade in melanoma. Assay: immunoSEQ multiplex PCR; the TCRdb copy retains only in-frame clones and omits some. Of about 11,000 clones detected, about 26% appear once; the ten largest clones hold over 25%. Here the sequenced sample was tumor tissue (inferred from file names), taken from a patient given nivolumab and ipilimumab in sequence. These receptors all stem from a human donor with melanoma. The CDR3 runs from the conserved cysteine through the conserved F or W. A D gene is named only where the DNA matches it firmly. Clone size is stated in some rows and not others, as once, few, many or a class when expanded.

j_gene	d_gene	v_gene	abundance	CDR3aa	CDR3nt
TRBJ2-2	.	TRBV7-6	few	CASSLVAREYGELFF	TGTGCCAGCAGCTTAGTCGCCAGGGAGTACGGGGAGCTGTTTTTT
TRBJ2-1	.	TRBV11-3	.	CASSLDYRPYNEQFF	TGTGCCAGCAGCTTAGATTATCGGCCCTACAATGAGCAGTTCTTC
TRBJ2-3	.	TRBV11-3	few	CASSLPGITDTQYF	TGTGCCAGCAGCTTGCCCGGGATCACAGATACGCAGTATTTT
TRBJ2-7	.	TRBV6-8	few	CASSSPPQAPYEQYF	TGTGCCAGCAGTTCCCCGCCGCAGGCCCCCTACGAGCAGTACTTC
TRBJ1-2	.	TRBV5-1	once	CASSLARDDNGYTF	TGCGCCAGCAGCTTGGCCAGAGACGACAATGGCTACACCTTC
TRBJ1-1	.	TRBV18	.	CASSPLMNTEAFF	TGTGCCAGCTCACCACTCATGAACACTGAAGCTTTCTTT
TRBJ2-2	TRBD1	TRBV18	.	CASSPPVNRGPGELFF	TGTGCCAGCTCACCACCGGTTAACAGGGGCCCCGGGGAGCTGTTTTTT
TRBJ2-1	TRBD2	TRBV11-3	.	CASSVTSGPYNEQFF	TGTGCCAGCAGCGTGACTAGCGGGCCGTACAATGAGCAGTTCTTC
TRBJ1-1	.	TRBV19	.	CASSSSQASPEAFF	TGTGCCAGTAGTAGTAGTCAGGCATCTCCTGAAGCTTTCTTT
TRBJ2-5	.	TRBV6-8	few	CASSWTIQETQYF	TGTGCCAGCAGTTGGACTATTCAAGAGACCCAGTACTTC
TRBJ1-5	.	TRBV19	.	CASKYSVSWIGSDQPQHF	TGTGCCAGCAAATATTCGGTTTCGTGGATAGGGTCGGATCAGCCCCAGCATTTT
TRBJ1-6	.	TRBV19	.	CASSINGQYNSPLHF	TGTGCCAGTAGTATTAATGGGCAGTATAATTCACCCCTCCACTTT
TRBJ2-2	TRBD1	TRBV5-1	.	CASSWGQANTGELFF	TGCGCCAGCAGCTGGGGACAGGCGAACACCGGGGAGCTGTTTTTT
TRBJ2-5	TRBD2	TRBV14	few	CASSRLGSGGQETQYF	TGTGCCAGCAGCCGACTTGGATCGGGGGGACAAGAGACCCAGTACTTC
TRBJ2-3	.	TRBV5-1	.	CASSLEGRSTDTQYF	TGCGCCAGCAGCTTGGAGGGCAGGTCCACAGATACGCAGTATTTT
TRBJ1-5	TRBD1	TRBV19	.	CASSTNRGRDQPQHF	TGTGCCAGTAGTACGAACAGGGGGCGTGATCAGCCCCAGCATTTT
TRBJ2-2	.	TRBV4-1	medium-sized	CASSPGTNTGELFF	TGCGCCAGCAGCCCGGGGACGAACACCGGGGAGCTGTTTTTT
TRBJ1-5	TRBD1	TRBV11-3	.	CASSSGQEVGPQHF	TGTGCCAGCAGCTCGGGACAGGAGGTAGGGCCCCAGCATTTT
TRBJ1-2	.	TRBV1	few	CASSQGGQGSYGYTF	TGCGCCAGCAGCCAAGGGGGACAGGGCTCCTATGGCTACACCTTC
TRBJ2-7	.	TRBV16	few	CASGSYEQYF	TGTGCCAGCGGGTCCTACGAGCAGTACTTC
TRBJ1-2	.	TRBV6-8	few	CASSYSGDIFYGYTF	TGTGCCAGCAGTTACTCGGGAGATATCTTCTATGGCTACACCTTC
TRBJ1-4	.	TRBV4-1	.	CASRPGTYNEKLFF	TGCGCCAGCAGGCCCGGGACGTATAATGAAAAACTGTTTTTT
TRBJ2-5	.	TRBV11-3	.	CASSPLYLGTQETQYF	TGTGCCAGCAGCCCCCTTTATCTAGGGACACAAGAGACCCAGTACTTC
TRBJ2-1	.	TRBV25-1	.	CASSEYGTTEPYNEQFF	TGTGCCAGCAGTGAATACGGGACAACAGAACCCTACAATGAGCAGTTCTTC
TRBJ2-6	TRBD2	TRBV30	few	CAWTVWGGSPGANVLTF	TGTGCCTGGACTGTGTGGGGGGGATCCCCTGGGGCCAACGTCCTGACTTTC
TRBJ2-1	.	TRBV9	few	CASSSGHWNEQFF	TGTGCCAGCAGCTCCGGACATTGGAATGAGCAGTTCTTC
TRBJ1-1	TRBD1	TRBV11-3	.	CASRKGGAISEAFF	TGTGCCAGCAGGAAAGGGGGCGCAATTAGTGAAGCTTTCTTT
TRBJ2-3	TRBD1	TRBV7-7	.	CASSHGQGSTDTQYF	TGTGCCAGCAGCCACGGACAGGGGTCGACAGATACGCAGTATTTT
TRBJ1-1	TRBD1	TRBV12-5	.	CASGYTGGRTEAFF	TGTGCCAGCGGCTATACAGGGGGTCGGACTGAAGCTTTCTTT
TRBJ1-2	.	TRBV19	.	CASSGVRVARVNYGYTF	TGTGCCAGTAGCGGGGTGAGGGTTGCAAGAGTTAACTATGGCTACACCTTC
TRBJ1-1	TRBD1	TRBV19	.	CASSPRIGTGGEAFF	TGTGCCAGTAGCCCGAGGATCGGGACAGGGGGCGAAGCTTTCTTT
TRBJ1-3	.	TRBV14	few	CASSQAAGNTIYF	TGTGCCAGCAGCCAAGCGGCTGGAAACACCATATATTTT
TRBJ2-5	.	TRBV5-1	.	CASSLGTNTQETQYF	TGCGCCAGCAGCCTCGGGACAAACACACAAGAGACCCAGTACTTC
TRBJ2-3	.	TRBV12-5	.	CASGGGGTDTQYF	TGTGCTAGTGGCGGGGGCGGCACAGATACGCAGTATTTT
TRBJ2-7	.	TRBV6-4	few	CAISESLEQYF	TGTGCCATCAGTGAGTCGCTCGAGCAGTACTTC
TRBJ2-3	.	TRBV6-8	few	CASSYGGATDTQYF	TGTGCCAGCAGTTACGGGGGGGCCACAGATACGCAGTATTTT
TRBJ1-1	.	TRBV6-8	.	CASKDSTNTEAFF	TGTGCCAGCAAGGATTCAACGAACACTGAAGCTTTCTTT
TRBJ1-2	.	TRBV5-1	.	CASSLGGEASYGYTF	TGCGCCAGCAGCTTGGGGGGAGAGGCATCTTATGGCTACACCTTC
TRBJ1-1	.	TRBV11-1	.	CASSLVAGQGTEAFF	TGTGCCAGCAGCTTAGTGGCAGGGCAGGGCACTGAAGCTTTCTTT
TRBJ1-1	.	TRBV5-1	.	CASSFSPQRARGNTEAFF	TGCGCCAGCAGCTTTTCCCCGCAAAGGGCAAGAGGGAACACTGAAGCTTTCTTT
TRBJ2-1	.	TRBV11-3	few	CASSLTVGISSNEQFF	TGTGCCAGCAGCTTAACAGTAGGCATATCTAGCAATGAGCAGTTCTTC
TRBJ2-1	.	TRBV12-5	medium-sized	CASGSGTLQFF	TGTGCTAGTGGTTCCGGGACTCTGCAGTTCTTC
TRBJ2-1	TRBD2	TRBV11-3	.	CASSLVLAGGTYNEQFF	TGTGCCAGCAGCTTAGTTCTAGCGGGGGGAACCTACAATGAGCAGTTCTTC
TRBJ1-2	.	TRBV7-6	few	CASSRRRETRINNYGYTF	TGTGCCAGCAGCCGAAGACGGGAGACAAGAATAAATAACTATGGCTACACCTTC
TRBJ1-6	.	TRBV10-2	.	CASSEKRGRDYNSPLHF	TGCGCCAGCAGTGAAAAGCGGGGCAGAGACTATAATTCACCCCTCCACTTT
TRBJ2-1	.	TRBV6-8	.	CASSSRTGNNEQFF	TGTGCCAGCAGTTCGCGGACGGGAAACAATGAGCAGTTCTTC
TRBJ2-3	TRBD2	TRBV25-1	.	CASSGLPLAGGPDTQYF	TGTGCCAGCAGTGGACTCCCTCTAGCGGGGGGGCCCGATACGCAGTATTTT
TRBJ1-2	TRBD1	TRBV18	.	CASSPYQGEAVVYGYTF	TGTGCCAGCTCACCTTACCAGGGGGAAGCGGTAGTCTATGGCTACACCTTC
TRBJ2-5	.	TRBV11-3	many	CASSSEGLSGETQYF	TGTGCCAGCAGCTCCGAGGGTTTGTCGGGAGAGACCCAGTACTTC